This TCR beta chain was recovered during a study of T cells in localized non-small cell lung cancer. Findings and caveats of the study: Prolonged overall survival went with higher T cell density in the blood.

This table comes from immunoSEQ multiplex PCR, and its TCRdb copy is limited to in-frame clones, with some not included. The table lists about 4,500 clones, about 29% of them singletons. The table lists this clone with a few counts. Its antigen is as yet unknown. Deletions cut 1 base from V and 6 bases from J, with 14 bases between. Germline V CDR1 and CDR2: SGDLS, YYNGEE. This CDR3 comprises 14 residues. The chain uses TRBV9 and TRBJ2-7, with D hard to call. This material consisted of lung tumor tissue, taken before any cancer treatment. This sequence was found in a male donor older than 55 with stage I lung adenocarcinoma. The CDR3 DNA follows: TGTGCCAGCAGCGTATCGGCAGGCTCAGGCGAGCAGTACTTC. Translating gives CASSVSAGSGEQYF.